What follows is one TCR beta chain and its context. Using immunoSEQ multiplex PCR, the repertoire was profiled, and TCRdb retains in-frame clones only, with some absent. The sample lists approximately 50,000 clones, over 75% occurring once. J was trimmed by 2 bases and V by 6 bases; bases with no gene match: 8. Germline CDR1 reads SGHTA; CDR2 reads FQGTGA. This CDR3 contains 15 residues. This specimen belongs to a study of blood T cell repertoires in COVID-19. Turning to the study itself: Samples of COVID-19 (acute and convalescent) were obtained from the United States, Italy and Spain.

The sample comprised peripheral blood. This chain connects TRBV7-3 to TRBJ2-3, with 7 bases identical to TRBD1. The origin of this receptor is a man aged 55-75 years with COVID-19, enrolled during active disease. CDR3 nucleotide sequence: TGTGCCAGCAGTCCCCGGACAGGCCACACAGATACGCAGTATTTT. This codes for CASSPRTGHTDTQYF. The whole variable domain, filled in from reference TRBV7-3 and TRBJ2-3, reads GAGVSQTPSNKVTEKGKYVELRCDPISGHTALYWYRQSLGQGPEFLIYFQGTGAADDSGLPNDRFFAVRPEGSVSTLKIQRTERGDSAVYLCASSPRTGHTDTQYFGPGTRLTVL.